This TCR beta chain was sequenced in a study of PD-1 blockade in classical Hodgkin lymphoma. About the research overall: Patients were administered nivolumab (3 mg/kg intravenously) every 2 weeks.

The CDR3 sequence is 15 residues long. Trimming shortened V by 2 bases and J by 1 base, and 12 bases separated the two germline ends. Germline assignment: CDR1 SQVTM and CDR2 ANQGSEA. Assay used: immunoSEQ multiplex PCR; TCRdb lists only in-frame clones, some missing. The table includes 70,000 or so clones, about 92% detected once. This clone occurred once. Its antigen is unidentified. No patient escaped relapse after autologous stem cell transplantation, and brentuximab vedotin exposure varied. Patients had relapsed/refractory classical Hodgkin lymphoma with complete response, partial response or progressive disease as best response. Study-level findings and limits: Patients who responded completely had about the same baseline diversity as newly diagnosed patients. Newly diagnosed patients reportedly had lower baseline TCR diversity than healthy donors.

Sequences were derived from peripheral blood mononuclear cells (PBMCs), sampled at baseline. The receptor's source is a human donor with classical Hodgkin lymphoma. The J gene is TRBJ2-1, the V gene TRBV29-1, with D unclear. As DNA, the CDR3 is TGCAGCGTTGAATTTGAGAGCGAATCCTACAATGAGCAGTTCTTC. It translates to CSVEFESESYNEQFF.